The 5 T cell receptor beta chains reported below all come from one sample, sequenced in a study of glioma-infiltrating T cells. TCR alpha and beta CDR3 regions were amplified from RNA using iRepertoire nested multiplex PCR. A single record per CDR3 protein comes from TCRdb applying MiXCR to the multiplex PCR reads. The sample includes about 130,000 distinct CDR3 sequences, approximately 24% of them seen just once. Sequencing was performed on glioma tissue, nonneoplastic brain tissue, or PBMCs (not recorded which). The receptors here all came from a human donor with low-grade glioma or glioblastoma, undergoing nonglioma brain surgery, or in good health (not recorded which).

As DNA, the CDR3 is TGTGCCAGCAGTTTAGACCAAGCCCCCCTCAATGAGCAGTTCTTC. This gives the protein CASSLDQAPLNEQFF. The rearrangement links TRBV12-3 or TRBV12-4 to TRBJ2-1; unclear D gene. The CDR3 has 15 residues. Trimming took off 1 base at V and 6 bases at J, with 13 bases between the two ends.

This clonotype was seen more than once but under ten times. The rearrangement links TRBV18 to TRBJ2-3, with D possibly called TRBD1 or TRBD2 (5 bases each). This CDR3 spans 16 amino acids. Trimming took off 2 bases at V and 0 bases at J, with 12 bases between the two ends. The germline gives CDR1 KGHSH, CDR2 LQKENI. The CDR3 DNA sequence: TGTGCCAGCTCACCAGAGGGGACGGCGAGCACAGATACGCAGTATTTT. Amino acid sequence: CASSPEGTASTDTQYF.

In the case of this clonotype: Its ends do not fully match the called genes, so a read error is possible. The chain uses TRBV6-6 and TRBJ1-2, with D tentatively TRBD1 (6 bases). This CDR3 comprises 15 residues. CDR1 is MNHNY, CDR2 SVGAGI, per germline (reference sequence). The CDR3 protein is CARSYSSSGTSSYTF. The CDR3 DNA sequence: TGTGCCAGAAGTTACTCGAGTTCCGGGACATCTAGCTACACCTTC.

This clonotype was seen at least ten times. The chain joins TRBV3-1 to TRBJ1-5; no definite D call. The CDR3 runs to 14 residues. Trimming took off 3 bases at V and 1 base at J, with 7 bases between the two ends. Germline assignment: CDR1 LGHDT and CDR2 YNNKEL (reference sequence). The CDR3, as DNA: TGTGCCAGCAGCCACCTTGGCAGCAATCAGCCCCAGCATTTT. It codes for CASSHLGSNQPQHF.

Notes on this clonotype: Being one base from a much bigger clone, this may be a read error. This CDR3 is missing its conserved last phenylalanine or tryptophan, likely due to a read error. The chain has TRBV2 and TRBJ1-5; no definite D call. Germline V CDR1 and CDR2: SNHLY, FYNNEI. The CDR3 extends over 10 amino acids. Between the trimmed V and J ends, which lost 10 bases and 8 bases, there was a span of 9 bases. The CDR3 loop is CATSSKPQHL. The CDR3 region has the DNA TGTGCCACCTCAAGTAAGCCCCAGCATCTT.